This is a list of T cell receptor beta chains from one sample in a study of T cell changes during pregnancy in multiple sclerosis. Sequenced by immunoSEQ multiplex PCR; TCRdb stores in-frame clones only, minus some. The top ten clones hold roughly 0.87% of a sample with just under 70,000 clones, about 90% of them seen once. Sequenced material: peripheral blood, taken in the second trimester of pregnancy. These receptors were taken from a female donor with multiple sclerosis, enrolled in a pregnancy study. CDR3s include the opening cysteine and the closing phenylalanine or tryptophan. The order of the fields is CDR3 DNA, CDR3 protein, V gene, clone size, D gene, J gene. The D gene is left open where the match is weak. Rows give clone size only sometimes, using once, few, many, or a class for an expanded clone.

CDR3 DNA: TGCGCCAGCAGCCATCTCCCAGGGGGGCAGGGGGCCTTTCAGCCCCAGCATTTT
CDR3 protein: CASSHLPGGQGAFQPQHF
V gene: TRBV4-1
clone size: NA
D gene: TRBD1
J gene: TRBJ1-5

CDR3 DNA: TGCGCCAGCAGCTTGGCCTTAGGGGGCGAGGGCTACACCTTC
CDR3 protein: CASSLALGGEGYTF
V gene: TRBV5-1
clone size: NA
D gene: TRBD1
J gene: TRBJ1-2

CDR3 DNA: TGTGCCAGCACGTCCCGGGACAGGACTGAAAAACTGTTTTTT
CDR3 protein: CASTSRDRTEKLFF
V gene: TRBV4-2
clone size: NA
D gene: TRBD1
J gene: TRBJ1-4

CDR3 DNA: TGTGCCAGCAGCGACGATAACAGGGTAGTGGCTGGCTACACCTTC
CDR3 protein: CASSDDNRVVAGYTF
V gene: TRBV7-2
clone size: NA
D gene: NA
J gene: TRBJ1-2

CDR3 DNA: TGTGCCAGCAGCAGCGGACTGACCTACAATGAGCAGTTCTTC
CDR3 protein: CASSSGLTYNEQFF
V gene: TRBV9
clone size: NA
D gene: NA
J gene: TRBJ2-1

CDR3 DNA: TGTGCCAGCAGGGATGACAGGGGGCGATCTGATGGCTACACCTTC
CDR3 protein: CASRDDRGRSDGYTF
V gene: TRBV6-1
clone size: NA
D gene: TRBD1
J gene: TRBJ1-2

CDR3 DNA: TGTGCCAGCAGCTTGCGGACAGGAGGGCTCTTGGGCACTGAAGCTTTCTTT
CDR3 protein: CASSLRTGGLLGTEAFF
V gene: TRBV7-2
clone size: NA
D gene: TRBD1
J gene: TRBJ1-1

CDR3 DNA: TGTGCCAGCAGCTTGCCTACGCGGGGGGACTACGAGCAGTACTTC
CDR3 protein: CASSLPTRGDYEQYF
V gene: TRBV5-4
clone size: NA
D gene: TRBD2
J gene: TRBJ2-7

CDR3 DNA: TGTGCCATCAGGGGCGAACGGAACACTGAAGCTTTCTTT
CDR3 protein: CAIRGERNTEAFF
V gene: TRBV10-3
clone size: NA
D gene: NA
J gene: TRBJ1-1

CDR3 DNA: TGCGCCAGCAGCCAGGGGCTGGCCGGGGAGCTGTTTTTT
CDR3 protein: CASSQGLAGELFF
V gene: TRBV4-3
clone size: NA
D gene: NA
J gene: TRBJ2-2

CDR3 DNA: TGTGCCAGCAACTCAGGGGGCCGACAGCCCCAGCATTTT
CDR3 protein: CASNSGGRQPQHF
V gene: TRBV2
clone size: NA
D gene: TRBD1
J gene: TRBJ1-5

CDR3 DNA: TGTGCCAGCAGTACCCGGAGGAACACTGAAGCTTTCTTT
CDR3 protein: CASSTRRNTEAFF
V gene: TRBV27
clone size: NA
D gene: NA
J gene: TRBJ1-1

CDR3 DNA: TGTGCCAGCTCACCACGGGCAGGGGGCGATCGGGGCACTGAAGCTTTCTTT
CDR3 protein: CASSPRAGGDRGTEAFF
V gene: TRBV18
clone size: NA
D gene: TRBD1
J gene: TRBJ1-1

CDR3 DNA: TGTGCCAGCAGCTTTAATCCTAGGTACGAGCAGTACTTC
CDR3 protein: CASSFNPRYEQYF
V gene: TRBV7-2
clone size: NA
D gene: NA
J gene: TRBJ2-7

CDR3 DNA: TGTGCCAGCAGCGGAACGGGACACCCGAACACTGAAGCTTTCTTT
CDR3 protein: CASSGTGHPNTEAFF
V gene: TRBV9
clone size: NA
D gene: NA
J gene: TRBJ1-1

CDR3 DNA: TGCAGCGTTCACGGGGACACCTCCTACAATGAGCAGTTCTTC
CDR3 protein: CSVHGDTSYNEQFF
V gene: TRBV29-1
clone size: NA
D gene: NA
J gene: TRBJ2-1

CDR3 DNA: TGTGCAAGTCGCTCTAGGAGAGGGAGGGACTATGGCTACACCTTC
CDR3 protein: CASRSRRGRDYGYTF
V gene: TRBV12-2
clone size: NA
D gene: NA
J gene: TRBJ1-2

CDR3 DNA: TGCGCCAGCAGCCAAGGACTAGCGGACAAAAACATTCAGTACTTC
CDR3 protein: CASSQGLADKNIQYF
V gene: TRBV4-3
clone size: NA
D gene: TRBD2
J gene: TRBJ2-4

CDR3 DNA: TGTGCCACCAGCAGGTCCTTAGCAGGGAATGCGGCTAATGAAAAACTGTTTTTT
CDR3 protein: CATSRSLAGNAANEKLFF
V gene: TRBV15
clone size: NA
D gene: NA
J gene: TRBJ1-4

CDR3 DNA: TGTGCCAGCAGCCAAGATCAGGGCAGCTCCTATAATTCACCCCTCCACTTT
CDR3 protein: CASSQDQGSSYNSPLHF
V gene: TRBV4-2
clone size: NA
D gene: NA
J gene: TRBJ1-6

CDR3 DNA: TGCGCCAGCAGCCCCCTTCCAGGGGTGACTGAAGCTTTCTTT
CDR3 protein: CASSPLPGVTEAFF
V gene: TRBV5-1
clone size: NA
D gene: NA
J gene: TRBJ1-1

CDR3 DNA: TGTGCCAGCAGCTTAGCTAGAGCCCAGCCCCAGCATTTT
CDR3 protein: CASSLARAQPQHF
V gene: TRBV7-2
clone size: few
D gene: NA
J gene: TRBJ1-5

CDR3 DNA: TGCGCCAGCAGCCAAGAGGCGGGCACTGAAGCTTTCTTT
CDR3 protein: CASSQEAGTEAFF
V gene: TRBV4-1
clone size: NA
D gene: NA
J gene: TRBJ1-1

CDR3 DNA: TGTGCCAGCAGCGTAGGGGACAGTCTGAACACTGAAGCTTTCTTT
CDR3 protein: CASSVGDSLNTEAFF
V gene: TRBV9
clone size: NA
D gene: TRBD1
J gene: TRBJ1-1

CDR3 DNA: TGTGCTAGCAGCCCCGTTTCAGGGGGAGGCACCGGGGAGCTGTTTTTT
CDR3 protein: CASSPVSGGGTGELFF
V gene: TRBV7-7
clone size: NA
D gene: NA
J gene: TRBJ2-2

CDR3 DNA: TGTGCCAGCTCCGGACAGAGGGATCAGCCCCAGCATTTT
CDR3 protein: CASSGQRDQPQHF
V gene: TRBV18
clone size: NA
D gene: NA
J gene: TRBJ1-5

CDR3 DNA: TGCGCCAGCAGCCCCGGGACAACTAATGAAAAACTGTTTTTT
CDR3 protein: CASSPGTTNEKLFF
V gene: TRBV4-3
clone size: few
D gene: NA
J gene: TRBJ1-4

CDR3 DNA: TGTGCCAGCGGAACAGGGGGGAAGAACACTGAAGCTTTCTTT
CDR3 protein: CASGTGGKNTEAFF
V gene: TRBV2
clone size: NA
D gene: TRBD1
J gene: TRBJ1-1

CDR3 DNA: TGTGCCAGTAGTATAGTGGGTCTGGCGGGGGGCCCTGGCTACACCTTC
CDR3 protein: CASSIVGLAGGPGYTF
V gene: TRBV19
clone size: NA
D gene: NA
J gene: TRBJ1-2

CDR3 DNA: TGCGCCAGCAGTCGGGATGAAGCGGATACGCAGTATTTT
CDR3 protein: CASSRDEADTQYF
V gene: TRBV10-2
clone size: NA
D gene: NA
J gene: TRBJ2-3

CDR3 DNA: TGTGCCAGTAGGCCGACAGTCAGGGCTGAAGCTTTCTTT
CDR3 protein: CASRPTVRAEAFF
V gene: TRBV19
clone size: NA
D gene: NA
J gene: TRBJ1-1

CDR3 DNA: TGTGCCAGCAGTTCTACAGGGGACGAGCAGTACTTC
CDR3 protein: CASSSTGDEQYF
V gene: TRBV6-6
clone size: NA
D gene: TRBD1
J gene: TRBJ2-7

CDR3 DNA: TGTGCCATCACTGCAGGGGGATCCTACAATGAGCAGTTCTTC
CDR3 protein: CAITAGGSYNEQFF
V gene: TRBV10-3
clone size: once
D gene: TRBD1
J gene: TRBJ2-1

CDR3 DNA: TGCAGTGCTCTAGGGGGGGCTGAAGCTTTCTTT
CDR3 protein: CSALGGAEAFF
V gene: TRBV20-1
clone size: NA
D gene: NA
J gene: TRBJ1-1

CDR3 DNA: TGTGCCAGTAGTATAGTACAGGGGAACACTGAAGCTTTCTTT
CDR3 protein: CASSIVQGNTEAFF
V gene: TRBV19
clone size: NA
D gene: NA
J gene: TRBJ1-1